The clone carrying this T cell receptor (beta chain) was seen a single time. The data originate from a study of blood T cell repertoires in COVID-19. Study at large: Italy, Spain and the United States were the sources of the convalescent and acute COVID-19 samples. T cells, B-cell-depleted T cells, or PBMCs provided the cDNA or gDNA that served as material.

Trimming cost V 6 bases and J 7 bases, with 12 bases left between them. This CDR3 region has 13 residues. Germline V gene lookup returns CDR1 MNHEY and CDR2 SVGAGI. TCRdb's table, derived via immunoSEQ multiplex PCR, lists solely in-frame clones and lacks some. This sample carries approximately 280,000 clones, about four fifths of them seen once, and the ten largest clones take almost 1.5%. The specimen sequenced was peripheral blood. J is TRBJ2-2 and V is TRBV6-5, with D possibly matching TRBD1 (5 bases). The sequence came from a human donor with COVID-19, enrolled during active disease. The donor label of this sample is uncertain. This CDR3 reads CASRRQSVGELFF. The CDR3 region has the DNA TGTGCCAGCAGGCGACAGTCTGTCGGGGAGCTGTTTTTT.